What follows are 7 T cell receptor beta chains derived from one specimen sequenced in a study of shared clonotypes between healthy human individuals (TCRdb year 2020). Library preparation employed the immunoSEQ multiplex PCR assay. TCRdb retrieved this table from immuneACCESS and kept in-frame rearrangements only. Not all clones are present; in checked studies, unresolved V genes account for under half, and no reason is known for the remainder. The sample table records about 110,000 clones; approximately 65% of these occur just once. Jointly, the top ten make up almost 25% of the sample. The specimen was memory CD8+ T cells sorted from blood. The label giving this sample's cell subset or site can be read as: CD45RO+ cells pooled with CCR7-negative TemRA cells. Every receptor here comes from a woman in her 30s in good health.

This clone has a handful of counts. The chain employs TRBV19 and TRBJ1-5; D is ambiguous. The germline gives CDR1 LNHDA, CDR2 SQIVND (reference sequence). The V end lost 3 bases, the J end lost 4 bases, and 7 bases lay between the germline ends. The CDR3 has 13 residues. The CDR3 region is CASSITANQPQHF. The CDR3 bases are TGTGCCAGTAGTATCACAGCAAATCAGCCCCAGCATTTT. Full variable domain (rest looked up from reference TRBV19 and TRBJ1-5): DGGITQSPKYLFRKEGQNVTLSCEQNLNHDAMYWYRQDPGQGLRLIYYSQIVNDFQKGDIAEGYSVSREKKESFPLTVTSAQKNPTAFYLCASSITANQPQHFGDGTRLSIL.

V gene TRBV25-1 combines with J gene TRBJ2-7, with D perhaps TRBD1 (6 bases). The ends were cut back, 3 bases at V and 2 bases at J, with 17 bases in the middle. Germline lookup yields CDR1 MGHDK and CDR2 SYGVNS. The CDR3 extends over 16 amino acids. This CDR3 reads CASSDAAGTPTYEQYF. CDR3 sequence (DNA): TGTGCCAGCAGTGATGCCGCCGGGACACCTACCTACGAGCAGTACTTC.

This clone was counted once. This chain uses TRBV2 with TRBJ2-3; D is unresolved. Per germline, CDR1 SNHLY and CDR2 FYNNEI. The CDR3 loop spans 17 amino acids. V lost 1 base and J lost 1, with 15 bases in between. The CDR3 is CASSEGLAGTGTDTQYF. Written as DNA, the CDR3 is TGTGCCAGCAGTGAAGGTTTGGCAGGTACGGGCACAGATACGCAGTATTTT.

V is TRBV9 and J is TRBJ2-5, with D possibly being TRBD2 (6 bases). This CDR3 region has 14 residues. CDR1 is SGDLS, CDR2 YYNGEE, per germline. Trimming removed 3 bases at V and 5 bases at J, with 14 bases between. This CDR3 reads CASSAGLPPETQYF. The CDR3, as DNA: TGTGCCAGCAGCGCGGGACTCCCTCCGGAGACCCAGTACTTC.

The J gene is TRBJ2-7, the V gene TRBV5-1, with D perhaps matching TRBD2 (6 bases). The V end lost 1 base, the J end lost 7 bases, and 15 bases lay between the germline ends. The CDR3 extends over 14 amino acids. CDR1 SGHRS and CDR2 YFSETQ come from the germline V gene. CDR3 coding DNA: TGCGCCAGCAGCTTGCGGCGGGGATCCTCGGAGCAGTACTTC. Its protein product is CASSLRRGSSEQYF.

The chain combines TRBV19 with TRBJ2-1; TRBD1 aligns across 8 bases. Germline V lookup: CDR1 LNHDA, CDR2 SQIVND (reference sequence). The CDR3 totals 19 residues. J gave up 2 bases and V 3 bases, and 15 bases lay outside the gene matches. CDR3 residues: CASSMGQARLAQPYNEQFF. The CDR3 DNA follows: TGTGCCAGTAGTATGGGACAGGCTAGGCTAGCGCAACCCTACAATGAGCAGTTCTTC.

The CDR3 coding sequence is TGTGCCCAGCAGCCTTTTGGGGCCAACGTCCTGACTTTC. It translates to CAQQPFGANVLTF. The gene calls are TRBV2 and TRBJ2-6, with D unresolved. Germline V gene data show CDR1 as SNHLY and CDR2 as FYNNEI. The CDR3 is 13 residues long. The V gene lost 11 bases and the J gene lost 3 bases, with 11 bases spanning the gap.